One T cell receptor beta chain is described in this entry. CDR3 length equals 13 residues. V gave up 1 base and J gave up 4 bases, with 10 bases separating them. Germline lookup yields CDR1 DFQATT and CDR2 SNEGSKA (reference sequence). Preparing the TCRbeta library involved the use of unique molecular identifiers. TCRdb recomputed calls from the PCR reads with MiXCR, one row per CDR3 protein. The data show fewer than 700,000 distinct CDR3 sequences, with under 25% seen just once and roughly an eighth held by the top ten. The source of the sample is a study of T-cell reconstitution after alpha-beta-depleted transplantation in children.

V gene TRBV20-1 combines with J gene TRBJ2-5; tentatively, D is TRBD2 (6 bases). Sequencing used PBMCs, mostly from graft donor cells, obtained 360 days after TCRalphabeta/CD19-depleted stem cell transplant. This clonotype was obtained from a boy less than two years old who had a stem cell transplant for acute myeloid leukemia, so the T cells may come from the graft donor. The DNA for the CDR3 is TGCAGTGCTAGAGGCGGGACGGCAGAGACCCAGTACTTC. Translating it yields CSARGGTAETQYF.